This TCR beta chain was retrieved from a study of blood T cell repertoires in COVID-19 (dated by TCRdb to about 2020). Concerning the study at large: Collaborator samples came from the United States, Italy and Spain and covered acute and convalescent phases of COVID-19. Samples were obtained from the ongoing ImmuneRACE study (first 160 participants) and from about 1,300 subjects provided by 6 global collaborators. Deeply sampled blood TCRbeta repertoires from subjects exposed to, actively infected with, or recovered from COVID-19 were included in the dataset. Nearly every sample came with metadata listing a de-identified subject ID, COVID-19 status, age in years and sex. The prospective study material was composed of cDNA or gDNA derived from T cells, B-cell-depleted T cells, or PBMCs. HLA class I and class II types, where available, came from metadata supplied by the sample provider rather than from assay-based typing. The repertoires were released in a freely available public database meant as a resource for research on the immune response to SARS-CoV-2. The paper as a whole reports these results and caveats: How much clinical and demographic metadata was included differed by source and by participant, and the metadata was provided uncurated.

Enrolling through a virtual design, the prospective study's participants ranged in age from about 18 to 89 years and lived across some 22 United States geographic areas. To assign participants to cohorts, the prospective study relied on clinical history that participants themselves reported in a screening survey and a study questionnaire. Each participant in the prospective study had whole blood, serum and a nasopharyngeal or oropharyngeal swab collected by mobile phlebotomists. Additional blood draws and questionnaires over a 2-month period could optionally be provided by prospective study participants. Blood samples from the prospective study were shipped frozen or at room temperature prior to DNA extraction. The immunoSEQ Assay, a bias-controlled multiplex PCR, was used to amplify TCRbeta CDR3 regions from genomic DNA. Turning to the authors' computational methods: Within the assay, amplification of reference gene primers was used to estimate how many nucleated cells each sample contained. To quantify the absolute abundance of each unique TCRbeta CDR3 rearrangement, sequence reads were collapsed and filtered. For each sample, productive Simpson clonality was calculated as the square root of Simpson's diversity index across productive rearrangements. Drawn from immuneACCESS, this table holds only the in-frame rearrangements with V and J called that TCRdb kept. Clones are partly lost; checked studies trace under half to an unresolved V gene and leave the rest unexplained. V, J and clone size are taken as reported in that table, and D and trimming were inferred from the DNA itself. In all, the sample holds under 200,000 clones, and less than 85% of those were seen once. The ten largest clones represent under 6.5% of the sample.

Relative to germline, V is 5 bases shorter and J is 7 bases shorter, with 21 bases between their ends. CDR3 length: 15 amino acids, cysteine to phenylalanine. The kept DNA is CDR3 alone, 45 bases in frame from the first base. Taken from the germline V gene, the CDR1 and CDR2 loops are SGHVS and FQNEAQ. A remark on this clone: Its antigen has not been determined. The input lacks base qualities; no much larger clone sits a single base away.

The sample was PBMCs or T cells enriched from blood (not recorded which). The sequence was obtained from a woman aged 60-75 years with acute COVID-19. The chain is encoded by TRBV7-8 joined to TRBJ2-7; TRBD2 could be the D gene, as 6 bases match. The nucleotide sequence is TGTGCCAGCAGCCAATCGGGAGACTGGGGGGTAGAGCAGTACTTC. It is translated as CASSQSGDWGVEQYF.